This TCR beta chain was observed in a study of patients and donors after allogeneic stem cell transplantation. TCRdb processed the RT-PCR reads anew with MiXCR; each CDR3 protein has one entry. The sample shows about 960,000 distinct CDR3 sequences, 18% of them seen only once. This clonotype was counted only a few times. Germline loops: CDR1 MNHEY, CDR2 SVGEGT. The CDR3 runs 15 residues. J lost 2 bases, V lost 6 bases, and 6 bases had no gene match. The sequenced sample consisted of blood, either unsorted or a sorted T cell fraction (not recorded which). The chain has TRBV6-2 or TRBV6-3 and TRBJ2-1; 8 nucleotides line up with TRBD2. This clonotype was sampled from a human donor who was either an allogeneic HSCT recipient or a stem cell or donor lymphocyte infusion donor (not recorded which). It is not recorded whose cells these are; they may come from a transplant donor. The CDR3 protein is CASSRERGTYNEQFF. CDR3 DNA sequence: TGTGCCAGCAGCAGAGAGCGGGGGACCTACAATGAGCAGTTCTTC.